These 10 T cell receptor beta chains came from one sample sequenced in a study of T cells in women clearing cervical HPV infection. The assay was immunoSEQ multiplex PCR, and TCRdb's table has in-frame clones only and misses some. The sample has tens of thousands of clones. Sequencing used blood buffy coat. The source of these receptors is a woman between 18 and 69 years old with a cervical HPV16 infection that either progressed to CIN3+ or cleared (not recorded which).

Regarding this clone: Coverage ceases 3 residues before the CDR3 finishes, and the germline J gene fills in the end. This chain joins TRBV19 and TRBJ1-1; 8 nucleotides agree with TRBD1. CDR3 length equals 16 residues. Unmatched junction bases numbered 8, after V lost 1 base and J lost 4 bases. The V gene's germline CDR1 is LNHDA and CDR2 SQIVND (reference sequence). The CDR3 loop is CASSIGDRPQGTEAFF. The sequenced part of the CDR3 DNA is TGTGCCAGTAGTATAGGGGACAGGCCCCAGGGCACTGAA.

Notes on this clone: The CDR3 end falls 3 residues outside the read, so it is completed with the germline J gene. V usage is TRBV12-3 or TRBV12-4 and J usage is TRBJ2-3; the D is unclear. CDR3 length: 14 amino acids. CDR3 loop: CASSFRTSQETQYF. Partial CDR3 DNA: TGTGCCAGCAGTTTCCGCACAAGTCAAGAGACG.

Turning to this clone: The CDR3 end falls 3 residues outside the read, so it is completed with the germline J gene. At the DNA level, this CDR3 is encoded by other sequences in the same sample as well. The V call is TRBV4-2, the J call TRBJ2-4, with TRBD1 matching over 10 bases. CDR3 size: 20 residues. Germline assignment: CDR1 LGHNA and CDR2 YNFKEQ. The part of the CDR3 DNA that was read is TGTGCCAGCAGCCAACTACACAGCCCGGGACAGGGGTCAACTGACTATGGT. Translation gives CASSQLHSPGQGSTDYG. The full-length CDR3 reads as CASSQLHSPGQGSTDYGQYF.

The CDR3 protein is CASSIFGDSANEKLFF. Partial CDR3 DNA: TGTGCCAGTAGTATATTCGGGGACTCCGCTAATGAAAAA. The V gene is TRBV19, the J gene TRBJ1-4, with D maybe TRBD1 (5 bases). The sequence runs out 3 residues before the end of the CDR3; the remainder is reconstructed from the germline J gene. Trimming took off 2 bases at V and 3 bases at J, with 13 bases between the two ends. The length of the CDR3 is 16 residues. CDR1 and CDR2 (germline): LNHDA, SQIVND (reference sequence).

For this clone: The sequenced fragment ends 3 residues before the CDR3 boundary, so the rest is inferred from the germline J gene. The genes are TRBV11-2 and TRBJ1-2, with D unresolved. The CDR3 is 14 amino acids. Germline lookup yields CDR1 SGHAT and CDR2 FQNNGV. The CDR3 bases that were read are TGTGCCAGCAGCTTAGATCCCGACTTGATCGGC. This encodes CASSLDPDLIG. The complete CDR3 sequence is CASSLDPDLIGYTF.

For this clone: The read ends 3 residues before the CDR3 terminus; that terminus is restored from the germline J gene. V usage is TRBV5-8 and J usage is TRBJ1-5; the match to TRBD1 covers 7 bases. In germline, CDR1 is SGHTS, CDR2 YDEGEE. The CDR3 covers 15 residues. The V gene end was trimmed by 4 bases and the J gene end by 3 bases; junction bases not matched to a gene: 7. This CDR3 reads CASSRGTELNQPQHF. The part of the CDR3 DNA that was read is TGTGCCAGCAGCAGAGGGACAGAACTCAATCAGCCC. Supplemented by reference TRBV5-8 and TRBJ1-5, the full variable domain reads EAGVTQSPTHLIKTRGQQATLRCSPISGHTSVYWYQQALGLGLQFLLWYDEGEERNRGNFPPRFSGRQFPNYSSELNVNALELEDSALYLCASSRGTELNQPQHFGDGTRLSIL.

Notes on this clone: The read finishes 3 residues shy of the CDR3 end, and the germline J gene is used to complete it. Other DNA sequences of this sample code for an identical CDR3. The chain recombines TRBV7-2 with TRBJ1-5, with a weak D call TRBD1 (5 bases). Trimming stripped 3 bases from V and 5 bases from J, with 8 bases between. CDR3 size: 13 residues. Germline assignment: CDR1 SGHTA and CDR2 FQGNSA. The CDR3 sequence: CASSLARDQPQHF. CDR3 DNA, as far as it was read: TGTGCCAGCAGCTTGGCCAGGGATCAGCCC.

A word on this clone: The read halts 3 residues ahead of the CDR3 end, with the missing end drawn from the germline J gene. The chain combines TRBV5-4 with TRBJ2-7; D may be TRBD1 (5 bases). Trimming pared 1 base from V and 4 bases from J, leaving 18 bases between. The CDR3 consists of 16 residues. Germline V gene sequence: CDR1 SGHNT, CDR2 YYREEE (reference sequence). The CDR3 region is CASSLLLGPQTYEQYF. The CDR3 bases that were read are TGTGCCAGCAGCTTGCTACTGGGGCCTCAGACTTACGAG.

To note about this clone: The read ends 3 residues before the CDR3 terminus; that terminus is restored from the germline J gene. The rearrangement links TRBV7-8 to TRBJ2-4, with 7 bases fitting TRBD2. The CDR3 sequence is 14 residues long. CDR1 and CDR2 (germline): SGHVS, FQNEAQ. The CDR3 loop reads CASSPNAGVYGQYF. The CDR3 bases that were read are TGTGCCAGCAGCCCGAACGCGGGGGTCTATGGT.

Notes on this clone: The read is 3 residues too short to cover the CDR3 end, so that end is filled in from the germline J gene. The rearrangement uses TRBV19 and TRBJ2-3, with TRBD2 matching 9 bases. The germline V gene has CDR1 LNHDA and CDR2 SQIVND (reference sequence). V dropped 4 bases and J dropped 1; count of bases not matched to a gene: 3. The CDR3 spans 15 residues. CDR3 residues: CASSNQREGTDTQYF. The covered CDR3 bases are TGTGCCAGTAGTAACCAGCGGGAGGGCACAGATACG. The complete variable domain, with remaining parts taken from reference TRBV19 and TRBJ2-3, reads DGGITQSPKYLFRKEGQNVTLSCEQNLNHDAMYWYRQDPGQGLRLIYYSQIVNDFQKGDIAEGYSVSREKKESFPLTVTSAQKNPTAFYLCASSNQREGTDTQYFGPGTRLTVL.